What follows is one T cell receptor beta chain and its context. The antigen is unknown. Naive CD4+ cells had CD25+ Tregs removed. This CDR3 has 16 residues. V lost 2 bases and J 5 bases, leaving 18 bases between the germline ends. Germline V gene data show CDR1 as MNHEY and CDR2 as SVGAGI. Semi-nested PCR with Nested Universal Primer A followed constant-region reverse priming of full-length variable regions. TCRdb independently ran MiXCR on the 5' RACE reads; one entry per CDR3 protein. The profile shows around 30,000 distinct CDR3 sequences, roughly 26% of them singletons. The study, taken as a whole, reports: In terms of TCR gene usage, tumor memory CD4+ T cells clustered together with blood and lymph node memory CD4+ cells, as well as with lymph node naive CD4+ cells.

This TCR derives from a female donor with breast cancer. Sequencing was done on a sample of naive CD4+ T cells sorted from a lymph node. Specified subset: naive CD4+ T cells, CD4+CD45RA+CD25-. V usage is TRBV6-5 and J usage is TRBJ1-2; no reliable D call. The CDR3 protein is CASSYTRTWGGYGYTF. CDR3 nucleotide sequence: TGTGCCAGCAGTTACACGCGTACATGGGGAGGATATGGCTACACCTTC.